The clone carrying this T cell receptor (beta chain) has a single count. Antigen: not known. These data originate in a study of T cells in localized non-small cell lung cancer. Study results and caveats: Among the tissues sampled, uninvolved adjacent lung had the highest T cell clonality, above tumor. Longer overall survival was associated with a higher density of T cells in the blood. Sequencing was limited to one tumor region, leaving the possibility of heterogeneity open. A median of approximately 57 clones ranked among the top 100 in tumor appeared in adjacent lung.

Some clones are missing from TCRdb's copy, which holds only in-frame ones; the method was immunoSEQ multiplex PCR. The sample gives approximately 54,000 clones, over 75% of which show up once; nearly 20% is in the top ten. CDR3 length: 13 residues. CDR1 is SEHNR and CDR2 is FQNEAQ in the germline V gene (reference sequence). V lost 5 bases to trimming and J lost 6 bases; unmatched junction nucleotides: 4. Specimen: peripheral blood, collected before any cancer treatment. The V and J genes are TRBV7-9 and TRBJ1-2; 9 nucleotides match TRBD1. The clonotype originates from a female donor over 55 with stage II squamous cell lung carcinoma. The CDR3 loop is CASSPGQGHGYTF. CDR3 nucleotide sequence: TGTGCCAGCAGCCCAGGACAGGGGCATGGCTACACCTTC.